A single sample is the source of the 5 T cell receptor beta chains below, sequenced in a study of primary melanoma T cells and metastatic recurrence. The table came from immunoSEQ multiplex PCR; TCRdb's copy has only in-frame clones and leaves some out. Seen here are over a thousand clones, over 65% observed once, and the top ten hold under 30%. The sample consisted of melanoma tumor tissue. These receptors came from a human donor with melanoma.

This clone was recorded once. Because the CDR3's place on the DNA is in doubt, the DNA is left out and the CDR3 is given as listed by TCRdb. This rearrangement joins TRBV7-5 to TRBJ2-1; TRBD2 reflects the table's D call only, with no check against the DNA. TRBV7-5 is given as a pseudogene. Ends included, the CDR3 has 17 residues. CDR3 sequence: CASSLDWASGTYNKQFF.

This clone has more than one count but fewer than ten. The chain has TRBV19 and TRBJ1-1; D remains ambiguous. Germline-derived CDR1 and CDR2 are LNHDA and SQIVND (reference sequence). Trimming took 5 bases from V and 0 from J, leaving 16 bases between them. CDR3 length: 16 amino acids. CDR3 nucleotides: TGTGCCAGTAGTCGTAGGGAGAGTCTCATGAACACTGAAGCTTTCTTT. Translated: CASSRRESLMNTEAFF.

This clone was observed a few times. The rearrangement links TRBV19 to TRBJ1-2; 8 bases map to TRBD1. The CDR3 covers 13 residues. From germline, CDR1 is LNHDA and CDR2 SQIVND (reference sequence). The V and J ends lost 6 bases and 5 bases, in that order; junction bases with no gene match: 5. In DNA, the CDR3 is TGTGCCAGTAGGAACAGGGGGGAGTATGGCTACACCTTC. Protein sequence: CASRNRGEYGYTF.

The chain joins TRBV29-1 to TRBJ1-1; 7 bases are a match to TRBD1. The CDR3 is 13 amino acids. Unmatched junction bases numbered 6, after V lost 7 bases and J lost 1 base. Germline CDR1 and CDR2: SQVTM and ANQGSEA. The CDR3 protein is CSDRGQPNTEAFF. CDR3 coding DNA: TGCAGCGACCGGGGACAGCCGAACACTGAAGCTTTCTTT.

This clone occurred a few times. J is TRBJ1-2 and V is TRBV11-3; D might be TRBD1 (6 bases). The length of the CDR3 is 16 residues. V lost 5 bases, J lost 1 base, and 17 bases lay in between. Germline V gene sequence: CDR1 SGHNT, CDR2 YENEEA. The CDR3 nucleotides are TGTGCCAGCAGCCCCGCCGGGACAACTTTTAACTATGGCTACACCTTC. Translating it yields CASSPAGTTFNYGYTF. Supplemented by reference TRBV11-3 and TRBJ1-2, the full variable domain reads EAGVVQSPRYKIIEKKQPVAFWCNPISGHNTLYWYLQNLGQGPELLIRYENEEAVDDSQLPKDRFSAERLKGVDSTLKIQPAELGDSAVYLCASSPAGTTFNYGYTFGSGTRLTVV.